This T cell receptor (beta chain) is drawn from a study of T-cell reconstitution after alpha-beta-depleted transplantation in children. Preparation of the TCRbeta library involved a method that used unique molecular identifiers. TCRdb re-called the PCR reads through MiXCR, storing one row per CDR3 protein. The sample shows more than 550,000 distinct CDR3 sequences, roughly a tenth of them seen only once. A few counts support this clonotype. The V end was cut by 1 base, the J end by 3 bases, with 9 bases between. Germline V gene sequence: CDR1 SEHNR, CDR2 FQNEAQ (reference sequence). This CDR3 comprises 14 residues.

The specimen was PBMCs from the stem cell graft donor, collected from the stem cell graft. This rearrangement joins TRBV7-9 to TRBJ1-1; D uncertain. The sequence derives from a human donor who donated a stem cell graft to a child with acute myeloid leukemia. The CDR3 reads CASSLEFTDTEAFF. The CDR3 DNA is TGTGCCAGCAGCTTAGAGTTTACGGACACTGAAGCTTTCTTT.